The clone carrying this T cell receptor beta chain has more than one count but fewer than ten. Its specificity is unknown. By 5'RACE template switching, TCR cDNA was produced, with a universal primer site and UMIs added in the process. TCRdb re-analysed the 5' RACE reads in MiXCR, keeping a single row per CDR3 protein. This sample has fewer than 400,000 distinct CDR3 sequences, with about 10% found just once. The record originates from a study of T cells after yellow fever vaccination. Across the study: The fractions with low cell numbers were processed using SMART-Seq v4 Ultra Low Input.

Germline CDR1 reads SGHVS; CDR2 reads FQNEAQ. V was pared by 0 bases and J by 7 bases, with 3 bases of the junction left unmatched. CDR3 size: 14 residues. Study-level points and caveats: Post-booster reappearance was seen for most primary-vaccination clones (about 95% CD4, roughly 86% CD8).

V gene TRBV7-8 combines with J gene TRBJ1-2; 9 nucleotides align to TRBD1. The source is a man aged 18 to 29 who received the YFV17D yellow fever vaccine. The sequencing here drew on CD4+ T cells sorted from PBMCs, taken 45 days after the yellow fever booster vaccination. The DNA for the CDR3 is TGTGCCAGCAGCTTAGCGGGACAGGGCCCTGGCTACACCTTC. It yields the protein CASSLAGQGPGYTF.